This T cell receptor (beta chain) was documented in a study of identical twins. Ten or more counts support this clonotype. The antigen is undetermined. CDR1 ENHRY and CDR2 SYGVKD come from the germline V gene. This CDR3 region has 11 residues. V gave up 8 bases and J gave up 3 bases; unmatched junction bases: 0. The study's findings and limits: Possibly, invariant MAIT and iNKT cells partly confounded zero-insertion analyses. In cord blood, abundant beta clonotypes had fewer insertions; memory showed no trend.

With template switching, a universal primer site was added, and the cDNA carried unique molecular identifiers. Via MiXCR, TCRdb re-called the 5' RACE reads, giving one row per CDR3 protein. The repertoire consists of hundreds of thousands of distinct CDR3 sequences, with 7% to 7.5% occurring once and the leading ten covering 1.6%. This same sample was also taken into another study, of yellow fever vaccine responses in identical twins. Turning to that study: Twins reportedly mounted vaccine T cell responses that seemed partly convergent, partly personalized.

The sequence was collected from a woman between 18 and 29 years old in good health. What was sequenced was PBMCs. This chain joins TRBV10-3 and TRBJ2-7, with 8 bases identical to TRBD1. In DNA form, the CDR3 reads TGTGCCATCGGACAGGGCTACGAGCAGTACTTC. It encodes CAIGQGYEQYF.